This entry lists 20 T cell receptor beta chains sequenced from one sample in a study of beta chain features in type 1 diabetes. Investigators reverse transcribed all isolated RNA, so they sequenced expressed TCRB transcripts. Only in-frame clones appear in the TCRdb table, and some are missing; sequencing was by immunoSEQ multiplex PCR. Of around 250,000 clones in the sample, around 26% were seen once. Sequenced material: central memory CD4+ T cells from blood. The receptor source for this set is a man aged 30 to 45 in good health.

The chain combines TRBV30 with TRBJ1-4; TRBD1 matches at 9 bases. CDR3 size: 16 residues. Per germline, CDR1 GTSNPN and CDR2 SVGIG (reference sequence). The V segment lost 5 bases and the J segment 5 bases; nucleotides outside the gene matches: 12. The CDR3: CAWEEIRGQGNEKLFF. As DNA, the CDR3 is TGTGCCTGGGAGGAGATTAGGGGACAGGGAAATGAAAAACTGTTTTTT.

CDR3 DNA sequence: TGTGCCAGCAGTTGGACCGACAGGGGAGGCGGCTACACCTTC. Protein: CASSWTDRGGGYTF. The chain has TRBV27 and TRBJ1-2, with 8 bases aligning to TRBD1. CDR1 and CDR2 (germline): MNHEY, SMNVEV (reference sequence). CDR3 length: 14 amino acids. V lost 4 bases and J lost 8; bases outside the gene matches: 9.

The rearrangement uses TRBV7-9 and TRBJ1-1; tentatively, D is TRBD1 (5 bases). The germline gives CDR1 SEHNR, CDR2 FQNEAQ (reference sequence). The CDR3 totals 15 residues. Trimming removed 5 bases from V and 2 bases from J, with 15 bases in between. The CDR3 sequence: CASSRIATANTEAFF. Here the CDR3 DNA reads TGTGCCAGCAGCCGCATCGCGACAGCAAACACTGAAGCTTTCTTT.

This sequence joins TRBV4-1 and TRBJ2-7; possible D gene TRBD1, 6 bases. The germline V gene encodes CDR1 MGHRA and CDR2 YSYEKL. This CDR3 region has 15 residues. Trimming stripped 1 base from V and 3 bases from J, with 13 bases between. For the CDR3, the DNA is TGCGCCAGCAGCCAAGCCCTAGGGGGTATCTACGAGCAGTACTTC. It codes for CASSQALGGIYEQYF.

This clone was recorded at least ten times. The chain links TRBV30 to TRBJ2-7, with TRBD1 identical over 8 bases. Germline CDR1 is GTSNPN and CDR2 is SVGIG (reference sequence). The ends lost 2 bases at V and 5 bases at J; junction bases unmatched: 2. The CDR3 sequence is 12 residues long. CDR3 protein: CAWSRTGNEQYF. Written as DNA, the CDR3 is TGTGCCTGGAGTCGGACAGGGAACGAGCAGTACTTC.

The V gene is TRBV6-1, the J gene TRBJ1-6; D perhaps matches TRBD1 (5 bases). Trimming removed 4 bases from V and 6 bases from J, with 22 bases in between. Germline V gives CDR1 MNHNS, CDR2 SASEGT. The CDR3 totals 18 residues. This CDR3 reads CASSATPGQGSANSPLHF. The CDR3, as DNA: TGTGCCAGCAGTGCGACACCAGGCCAGGGATCGGCTAATTCACCCCTCCACTTT.

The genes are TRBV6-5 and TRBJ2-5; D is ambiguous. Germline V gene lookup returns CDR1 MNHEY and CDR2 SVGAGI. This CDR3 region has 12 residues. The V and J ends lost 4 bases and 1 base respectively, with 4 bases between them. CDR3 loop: CASSSPQETQYF. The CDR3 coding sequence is TGTGCCAGCAGTTCGCCCCAAGAGACCCAGTACTTC.

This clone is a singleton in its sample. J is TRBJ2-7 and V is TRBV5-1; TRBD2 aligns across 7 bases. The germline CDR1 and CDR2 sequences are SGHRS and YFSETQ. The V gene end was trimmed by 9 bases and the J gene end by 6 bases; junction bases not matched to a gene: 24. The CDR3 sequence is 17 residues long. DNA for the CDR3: TGCGCCAACCCTTCAGCGGGGAATACCCTCGGCCTCCCCGAGCAGTACTTC. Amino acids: CANPSAGNTLGLPEQYF.

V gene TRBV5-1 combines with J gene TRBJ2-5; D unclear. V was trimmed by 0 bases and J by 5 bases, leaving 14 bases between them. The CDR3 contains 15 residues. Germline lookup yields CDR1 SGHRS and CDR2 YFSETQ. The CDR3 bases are TGCGCCAGCAGCTTGGATCCAGTACCCAGGGAGACCCAGTACTTC. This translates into CASSLDPVPRETQYF.

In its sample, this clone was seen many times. CDR3 amino acids: CAIRRVNEQFF. As DNA, the CDR3 is TGTGCCATCAGGCGAGTTAATGAGCAGTTCTTC. The chain joins TRBV10-3 to TRBJ2-1; no definite D call. CDR3 length: 11 amino acids. V lost 6 bases, J lost 7 bases, and 7 bases lay in between. Germline V gene sequence: CDR1 ENHRY, CDR2 SYGVKD.

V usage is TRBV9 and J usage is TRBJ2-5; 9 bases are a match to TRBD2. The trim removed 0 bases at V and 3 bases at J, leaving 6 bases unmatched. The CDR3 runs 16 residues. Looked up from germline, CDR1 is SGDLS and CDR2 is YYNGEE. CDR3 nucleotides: TGTGCCAGCAGCGTAGGGGCTAGCGGGACTGAAGAGACCCAGTACTTC. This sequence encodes CASSVGASGTEETQYF.

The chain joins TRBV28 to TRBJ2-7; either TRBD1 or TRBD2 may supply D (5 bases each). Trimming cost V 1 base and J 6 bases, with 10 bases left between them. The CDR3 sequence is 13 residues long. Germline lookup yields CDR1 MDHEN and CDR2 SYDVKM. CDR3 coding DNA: TGTGCCAGCAGTTTATCGGGAAGGGGCGAGCAGTACTTC. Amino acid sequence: CASSLSGRGEQYF.

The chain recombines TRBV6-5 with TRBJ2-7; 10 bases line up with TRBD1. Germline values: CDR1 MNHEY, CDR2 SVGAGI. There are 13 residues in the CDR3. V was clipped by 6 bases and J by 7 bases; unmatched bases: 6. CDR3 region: CASSKTGGWEQYF. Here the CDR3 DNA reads TGTGCCAGCAGCAAGACAGGGGGCTGGGAGCAGTACTTC.

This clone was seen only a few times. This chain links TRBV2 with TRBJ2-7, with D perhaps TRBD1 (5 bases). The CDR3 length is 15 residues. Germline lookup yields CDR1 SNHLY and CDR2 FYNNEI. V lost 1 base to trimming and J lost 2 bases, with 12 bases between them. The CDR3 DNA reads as TGTGCCAGCAGTGAAGGGACAACCCGAACCTACGAGCAGTACTTC. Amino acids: CASSEGTTRTYEQYF.

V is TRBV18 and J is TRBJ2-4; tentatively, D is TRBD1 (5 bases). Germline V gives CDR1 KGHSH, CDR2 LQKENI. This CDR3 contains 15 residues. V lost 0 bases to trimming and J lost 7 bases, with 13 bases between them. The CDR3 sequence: CASSPPEPGSNIQYF. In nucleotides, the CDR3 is TGTGCCAGCTCACCACCGGAGCCAGGGTCGAACATTCAGTACTTC.

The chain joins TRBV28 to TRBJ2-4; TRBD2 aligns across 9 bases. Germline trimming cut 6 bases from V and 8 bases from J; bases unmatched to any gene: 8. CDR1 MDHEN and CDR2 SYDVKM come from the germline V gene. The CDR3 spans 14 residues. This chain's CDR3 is CASRNAGGLDIQYF. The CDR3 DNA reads TGTGCCAGCAGGAACGCGGGAGGGCTCGACATTCAGTACTTC. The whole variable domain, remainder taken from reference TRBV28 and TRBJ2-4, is DVKVTQSSRYLVKRTGEKVFLECVQDMDHENMFWYRQDPGLGLRLIYFSYDVKMKEKGDIPEGYSVSREKKERFSLILESASTNQTSMYLCASRNAGGLDIQYFGAGTRLSVL.

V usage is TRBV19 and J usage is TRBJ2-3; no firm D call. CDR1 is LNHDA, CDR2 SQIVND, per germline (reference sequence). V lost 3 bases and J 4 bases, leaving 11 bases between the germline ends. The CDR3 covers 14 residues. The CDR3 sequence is CASSIAGYSDTQYF. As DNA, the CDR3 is TGTGCCAGTAGTATCGCCGGATACTCAGATACGCAGTATTTT.

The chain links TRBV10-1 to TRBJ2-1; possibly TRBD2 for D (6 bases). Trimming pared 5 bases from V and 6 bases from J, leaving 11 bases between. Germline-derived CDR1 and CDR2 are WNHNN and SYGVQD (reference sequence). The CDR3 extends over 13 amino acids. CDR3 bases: TGCGCCAGCAGTCGGGGACTTCTCAATGAGCAGTTCTTC. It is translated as CASSRGLLNEQFF.

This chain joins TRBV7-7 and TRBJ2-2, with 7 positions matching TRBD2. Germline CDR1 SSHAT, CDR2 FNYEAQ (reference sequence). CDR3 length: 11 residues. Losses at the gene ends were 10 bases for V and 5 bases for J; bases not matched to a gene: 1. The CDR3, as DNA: TGTGCCACGCGGGGGACCGGGGAGCTGTTTTTT. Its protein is CATRGTGELFF.

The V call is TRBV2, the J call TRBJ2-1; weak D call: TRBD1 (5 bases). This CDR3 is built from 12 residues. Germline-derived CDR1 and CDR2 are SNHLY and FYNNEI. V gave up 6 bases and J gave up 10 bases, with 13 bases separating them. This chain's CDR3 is CASRDRGFEQFF. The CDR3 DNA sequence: TGTGCCAGCAGAGATAGGGGTTTCGAGCAGTTCTTC.